The subject of this entry is one T cell receptor beta chain. This sample is part of a study of blood T cell repertoires in COVID-19. Study-wide background: Samples of COVID-19 (acute and convalescent) were obtained from the United States, Italy and Spain. T cells, B-cell-depleted T cells, or PBMCs provided the cDNA or gDNA that served as material.

How the authors handled the data: Amplification with reference gene primers provided the estimates of nucleated cell counts. Clones were sequenced by immunoSEQ multiplex PCR, and TCRdb holds only the in-frame ones, with some missing. V and J calls and clone size come straight from that table; D and trimming were deduced from the DNA. Of around 27,000 clones in the sample, 80% to 90% were seen once. The CDR3 has 16 amino acids. Germline V gene lookup returns CDR1 WSHSY and CDR2 SAAADI. V was cut by 7 bases and J by 1 base, with 20 bases left in between. The source is a man aged 60-69 years with acute or convalescent COVID-19. Sequencing was carried out using peripheral blood. The gene calls are TRBV10-2 and TRBJ2-7; D not resolved. The CDR3 sequence is CASTLLGSTPSYEQYF. DNA for the CDR3: TGCGCCAGCACCCTTTTAGGATCGACACCTTCCTACGAGCAGTACTTC.